These 21 T cell receptor beta chains came from one sample sequenced in a study of blood T cell repertoires in COVID-19. Repertoires were generated with immunoSEQ multiplex PCR, while TCRdb's copy carries only in-frame clones and drops some. The sample shows approximately 130,000 clones, 85% of them seen only once. Sequencing used peripheral blood. Source of these receptors: a man aged 55 to 69 with acute or convalescent COVID-19.

V gene TRBV28 combines with J gene TRBJ2-7; TRBD2 might be the D (5 bases). Trimming cost V 4 bases and J 0 bases, with 16 bases left between them. Germline CDR1 is MDHEN and CDR2 is SYDVKM. This CDR3 spans 16 amino acids. In nucleotides, the CDR3 is TGTGCCAGCAGTTCCGTGGAGGTCCTTTCCTCCTACGAGCAGTACTTC. It codes for CASSSVEVLSSYEQYF.

This clone came up once. This rearrangement joins TRBV7-2 to TRBJ2-2; 9 positions match TRBD1. Germline V gene sequence: CDR1 SGHTA, CDR2 FQGNSA. This CDR3 has 15 amino acids. V shed 5 bases, J shed 7 bases, and the junction held 8 bases outside the gene matches. The CDR3 spells CASSPLQGAGGELFF. CDR3 in DNA: TGTGCCAGCAGCCCATTACAGGGGGCGGGCGGGGAGCTGTTTTTT. Drawing the rest from reference TRBV7-2 and TRBJ2-2, the complete variable domain is GAGVSQSPSNKVTEKGKDVELRCDPISGHTALYWYRQSLGQGLEFLIYFQGNSAPDKSGLPSDRFSAERTGGSVSTLTIQRTQQEDSAVYLCASSPLQGAGGELFFGEGSRLTVL.

This clone was seen more than once but under ten times. The genes are TRBV12-2 and TRBJ1-5; the table's D call TRBD1 went unverified against the DNA. TRBV12-2 is annotated as a pseudogene. The CDR3 length is 13 residues. CDR3 bases: TGTGCAAGTCGCTTCAGGGGCCCGGGGCCCCAGCATTTT. Its protein is CASRFRGPGPQHF.

The CDR3 region has the DNA TGTGCCAGCAGCCTCGGGAGCCTTCCTGGAAACACCATATATTTT. Its protein is CASSLGSLPGNTIYF. The V gene is TRBV6-2 or TRBV6-3, the J gene TRBJ1-3; D uncertain. The CDR3 spans 15 residues. Per the germline V gene, CDR1 is MNHEY and CDR2 is SVGEGT. V lost 6 bases and J lost 2, with 14 bases in between.

The rearrangement links TRBV12-3 or TRBV12-4 to TRBJ2-5, with 9 bases identical to TRBD2. The ends lost 6 bases at V and 4 bases at J; junction bases unmatched: 3. This CDR3 is built from 13 residues. The CDR3 DNA is TGTGCCAGCAGCGCGGGAGGGCCAGAGACCCAGTACTTC. Translation gives CASSAGGPETQYF.

V is TRBV19 and J is TRBJ2-1; D is unresolved. Germline values: CDR1 LNHDA, CDR2 SQIVND (reference sequence). V lost 5 bases, J lost 4 bases, and 12 bases lay in between. The CDR3 covers 14 residues. The CDR3, as DNA: TGTGCCAGTAGTCCATCCCCTAATTACAATGAGCAGTTCTTC. Encoded protein: CASSPSPNYNEQFF.

The chain uses TRBV28 and TRBJ2-5; 7 nucleotides line up with TRBD2. Per the germline V gene, CDR1 is MDHEN and CDR2 is SYDVKM. The CDR3 is 14 amino acids. V shed 7 bases and J 2 bases; nucleotides not matched to a gene: 7. The CDR3 nucleotides read TGTGCCAGCACCCCTGGGGGGGTACAAGAGACCCAGTACTTC. Translating it yields CASTPGGVQETQYF.

This sequence joins TRBV12-3 or TRBV12-4 and TRBJ1-1; 8 nucleotides match TRBD1. The CDR3 spans 12 residues. This CDR3 is CVDRGSGTEAFF. DNA of the CDR3: TGTGTCGACAGGGGCTCGGGGACTGAAGCTTTCTTT.

In this sample, this clone turned up a few times. V and J are TRBV9 and TRBJ2-5, with 10 positions matching TRBD2. Germline CDR1 SGDLS, CDR2 YYNGEE. Losses at the gene ends were 4 bases for V and 4 bases for J; bases not matched to a gene: 7. The CDR3 consists of 15 residues. The CDR3 bases are TGTGCCAGCAGCCTCACAGCGGGAGGGGGAGAGACCCAGTACTTC. Translated: CASSLTAGGGETQYF.

The chain joins TRBV5-4 to TRBJ2-5, with a weak D call TRBD1 (5 bases). Germline V gene lookup returns CDR1 SGHNT and CDR2 YYREEE (reference sequence). This CDR3 has 15 residues. Trimming left V 0 bases short and J 0 bases short, with 9 bases between. The CDR3 sequence is CASSLEGPNQETQYF. DNA of the CDR3: TGTGCCAGCAGCTTGGAGGGGCCCAACCAAGAGACCCAGTACTTC.

This sequence joins TRBV19 and TRBJ1-1; 8 bases are a match to TRBD1. V lost 6 bases to trimming and J lost 5 bases; unmatched junction nucleotides: 11. Germline V CDR1 and CDR2: LNHDA, SQIVND (reference sequence). This CDR3 region has 15 residues. The CDR3 protein is CASRSRGPPQTEAFF. CDR3 bases: TGTGCCAGTAGGAGCAGGGGGCCGCCGCAAACTGAAGCTTTCTTT.

V is TRBV5-1 and J is TRBJ2-5; 11 nucleotides match TRBD2. This CDR3 is 14 amino acids long. The germline gives CDR1 SGHRS, CDR2 YFSETQ. Losses at the gene ends were 8 bases for V and 2 bases for J; bases not matched to a gene: 5. The CDR3 is CASASSGGQETQYF. The CDR3, as DNA: TGCGCCAGTGCCTCTAGCGGGGGGCAAGAGACCCAGTACTTC.

V usage is TRBV5-1 and J usage is TRBJ2-6; 8 bases align to TRBD1. Trimming cost V 4 bases and J 10 bases; bases outside gene matches: 10. The CDR3 is 15 amino acids. Germline CDR1 reads SGHRS; CDR2 reads YFSETQ. The CDR3: CASSQGALGRNVLTF. For the CDR3, the DNA is TGCGCCAGCAGCCAGGGGGCCTTGGGCCGAAACGTCCTGACTTTC.

The genes are TRBV5-1 and TRBJ1-1; D is undetermined. V shed 6 bases and J shed 3 bases, with 18 bases lying between them. CDR3 length: 15 amino acids. Germline V lookup: CDR1 SGHRS, CDR2 YFSETQ. DNA of the CDR3: TGCGCCAGCACCCCACCGAGGGCAACGGACACTGAAGCTTTCTTT. Amino acids: CASTPPRATDTEAFF.

This clone appeared a single time. V and J are TRBV6-5 and TRBJ1-1, with D possibly matching TRBD1 (6 bases). This CDR3 is 13 amino acids long. Germline assignment: CDR1 MNHEY and CDR2 SVGAGI. V was shortened by 6 bases and J by 5 bases, with 13 bases between the two germline ends. The CDR3 DNA sequence: TGTGCCAGCAGGCCAAGGGGGATAACTGAAGCTTTCTTT. This gives the protein CASRPRGITEAFF.

The V and J genes are TRBV19 and TRBJ1-1; 7 bases map to TRBD1. The CDR3 sequence is 17 residues long. Losses at the gene ends were 0 bases for V and 1 base for J; bases not matched to a gene: 8. Germline V CDR1 and CDR2: LNHDA, SQIVND (reference sequence). The CDR3 DNA reads as TGTGCCAGTAGTATAGAATCGGCAGGGGGTCGGAACACTGAAGCTTTCTTT. The encoded protein is CASSIESAGGRNTEAFF.

The V call is TRBV5-1, the J call TRBJ2-2; 10 positions agree with TRBD2. The CDR3 totals 16 residues. V shed 4 bases and J 2 bases; nucleotides not matched to a gene: 5. CDR1 is SGHRS and CDR2 is YFSETQ in the germline V gene. The CDR3 coding sequence is TGCGCCAGCAGCCCGCGACTAGCGGGCAACACCGGGGAGCTGTTTTTT. Translating gives CASSPRLAGNTGELFF.

The rearrangement uses TRBV6-5 and TRBJ2-7, with unresolved D. Germline CDR1 MNHEY, CDR2 SVGAGI. With 7 bases removed from V and 2 bases from J, the gap between germline ends came to 15 bases. The CDR3 length is 14 residues. Here the CDR3 DNA reads TGTGCCAGCAAGCTTCCCGGGTGGGCCTACGAGCAGTACTTC. Amino acid sequence: CASKLPGWAYEQYF.

The chain links TRBV6-5 to TRBJ2-1, with 7 bases that match TRBD2. This CDR3 has 15 amino acids. Germline lookup yields CDR1 MNHEY and CDR2 SVGAGI. J gave up 0 bases and V 6 bases, and 5 bases lay outside the gene matches. CDR3 in amino acids: CASSKAGSSYNEQFF. DNA for the CDR3: TGTGCCAGCAGCAAAGCGGGAAGCTCCTACAATGAGCAGTTCTTC.

This clone occurred a few times. Other DNA sequences in this specimen translate into the identical CDR3. The V and J genes are TRBV7-2 and TRBJ2-5; 8 positions match TRBD1. The germline V gene has CDR1 SGHTA and CDR2 FQGNSA. There are 15 residues in the CDR3. Trimming at V came to 1 base and at J to 4 bases, leaving 5 bases not matched to a gene. The CDR3 DNA reads TGTGCCAGCAGCTTAGGGACAGGGAGCGGAGAGACCCAGTACTTC. It is translated as CASSLGTGSGETQYF.

This clone was seen only once. The chain has TRBV28 and TRBJ2-2, with TRBD1 matching over 9 bases. Trimming took 6 bases from V and 4 from J; bases not matched to a gene: 9. The germline gives CDR1 MDHEN, CDR2 SYDVKM. The CDR3 is 16 amino acids. The CDR3 DNA reads TGTGCCAGCAGCATTACCGGGACAGGGCGCACCGGGGAGCTGTTTTTT. Amino acids: CASSITGTGRTGELFF.